This is a list of T cell receptor beta chains from one sample in a study of blood T cell repertoires in COVID-19. Clones were sequenced by immunoSEQ multiplex PCR, and TCRdb holds only the in-frame ones, with some missing. Here the sample spans about 190,000 clones, about 83% being singletons. What was sequenced was peripheral blood. Receptors originate from a woman aged 18-29 years who had recovered from COVID-19. CDR3s include the opening cysteine and the closing phenylalanine or tryptophan. The D gene is left open where the match is weak. A clone size is listed for some rows: how often the clone was seen (once, few, many), or a class if it is expanded.

d_call clone_size j_call v_call cdr3_nt cdr3_aa
TRBD2 - TRBJ2-1 TRBV9 TGTGCCAGCAGCGTACTGAGCGGGAGTAGGTATGAGCAGTTCTTC CASSVLSGSRYEQFF
- - TRBJ2-3 TRBV18 TGTGCCAGCTCACCACCGGCGGCAGATACGCAGTATTTT CASSPPAADTQYF
TRBD1 - TRBJ2-1 TRBV7-9 TGTGCCAGCAGCGTGCGGACAGGGGGAGGCAATGAGCAGTTCTTC CASSVRTGGGNEQFF
- - TRBJ1-4 TRBV5-1 TGCGCCAGCAGCTTGGCCAGTGGGACACATAATGAAAAACTGTTTTTT CASSLASGTHNEKLFF
TRBD1 - TRBJ1-5 TRBV9 TGTGCCAGCAGCGCTGGACAGGGCAATCAGCCCCAGCATTTT CASSAGQGNQPQHF
TRBD2 - TRBJ2-5 TRBV10-1 TGCGCCAGCAGTGAGGGAAATAGCGGGCCCGAAGAGACCCAGTACTTC CASSEGNSGPEETQYF
TRBD1 - TRBJ1-1 TRBV5-1 TGCGCCAGCAGCTTGTTACAGGGGGTGCAGACTGAAGCTTTCTTT CASSLLQGVQTEAFF
- - TRBJ1-5 TRBV3-1/TRBV3-2 TGTGCCAGCAGCCAAGACGCGGGCAATCAGCCCCAGCATTTT CASSQDAGNQPQHF
TRBD1 - TRBJ1-2 TRBV19 TGTGCCAGTATGTTGGGACAGGCGGACTATGGCTACACCTTC CASMLGQADYGYTF
TRBD1 - TRBJ2-7 TRBV2 TGTGCCAGCAGTCCGGGACAGGTTAACTACGAGCAGTACTTC CASSPGQVNYEQYF
- - TRBJ2-3 TRBV18 TGTGCCAGCTCAAAATCTGGACAGATTACAGATACGCAGTATTTT CASSKSGQITDTQYF
- few TRBJ1-6 TRBV2 TGTGCCAGCAGTGTCATACGGGGGTACCCAAATAATTCACCCCTCCACTTT CASSVIRGYPNNSPLHF
- - TRBJ1-3 TRBV5-4 TGTGCCAGCAGCATGAGGACTTCTCAGGACACCATATATTTT CASSMRTSQDTIYF
TRBD1 - TRBJ1-2 TRBV25-1 TGTGCCAGCAGTGACACCGGACAGGGCGGACGCTACACCTTC CASSDTGQGGRYTF
- - TRBJ1-1 TRBV4-3 TGCGCCAGCAGCCAAGTAGCATTGGGAGACACTGAAGCTTTCTTT CASSQVALGDTEAFF
- - TRBJ2-7 TRBV7-3 TGTGCCAGCAGCTTAATTCAGGGTGGCCCCGGCTACGAGCAGTACTTC CASSLIQGGPGYEQYF
TRBD2 - TRBJ2-1 TRBV10-1 TGCGCCAGCAGCCCCGGGGGGACCCCTTGGGATGAGCAGTTCTTC CASSPGGTPWDEQFF
- - TRBJ1-1 TRBV2 TGTGCCAGCAGCCGGAACACTGAAGCTTTCTTT CASSRNTEAFF
TRBD1 - TRBJ2-7 TRBV6-6 TGTGCCAGCAGTTTGCCCGGGACAGGCTACGAGCAGTACTTC CASSLPGTGYEQYF
TRBD2 - TRBJ2-1 TRBV11-1 TGTGCCAGCAGCTATAGCGGGAACTCCTACAATGAGCAGTTCTTC CASSYSGNSYNEQFF
TRBD1 - TRBJ1-6 TRBV7-9 TGTGCCAGCAGCCCAGGACAGGGAACTAATTCACCCCTCCACTTT CASSPGQGTNSPLHF
TRBD1 - TRBJ1-1 TRBV24-1 TGTGCCACCAGCCCCGGGACAGGCCTGAACACTGAAGCTTTCTTT CATSPGTGLNTEAFF
- - TRBJ1-1 TRBV21-1 TGTGCCAGCAGCAAATCCGATCCCGGGACAGAGAACACTGAAGCTTTCTTT CASSKSDPGTENTEAFF
- once TRBJ1-4 TRBV6-4 TGTGCCAGCAGAGGACCAACAGGCCTCAATGAAAAACTGTTTTTT CASRGPTGLNEKLFF
- - TRBJ1-5 TRBV9 TGTGCCAGCAGCGGAGGGAATAGCAATCAGCCCCAGCATTTT CASSGGNSNQPQHF
- - TRBJ1-1 TRBV6-5 TGTGCCAGCAGTTACACGAGGAACACTGAAGCTTTCTTT CASSYTRNTEAFF
TRBD2 - TRBJ2-3 TRBV7-8 TGTGCCAGCAGCTTATCTCTAGCGGGAGAGCCAGATACGCAGTATTTT CASSLSLAGEPDTQYF
TRBD1 - TRBJ2-5 TRBV7-9 TGTGCCAGCAGCCATCGGACAGGGCAAGAGACCCAGTACTTC CASSHRTGQETQYF
- - TRBJ2-1 TRBV2 TGTGCCGGAAGATTCGAGGGGGTCTACAATGAGCAGTTCTTC CAGRFEGVYNEQFF
TRBD1 - TRBJ1-6 TRBV6-1 TGTGCCAGCAGTGACAAGGGGGCGTCTTCACCCCTCCACTTT CASSDKGASSPLHF
TRBD1 - TRBJ1-5 TRBV2 TGTGCCAGCAGGTCAACAGGGGGCAATCAGCCCCAGCATTTT CASRSTGGNQPQHF
TRBD2 - TRBJ2-1 TRBV6-2/TRBV6-3 TGTGCCAGCAGTTACGGGATAACTAGCGGAGCGAATGAGCAGTTCTTC CASSYGITSGANEQFF
- - TRBJ2-1 TRBV10-2 TGCGCCAGCAGTGTCGGACAGACCAACAATGAGCAGTTCTTC CASSVGQTNNEQFF
- - TRBJ1-5 TRBV2 TGTGCCAGCAGAAGCAGGGAGGCAAAAGGTCAGCCCCAGCATTTT CASRSREAKGQPQHF
- - TRBJ1-1 TRBV14 TGTGCCAGCAGCCAAGATACCGGCGTACCGAGGACTGAAGCTTTCTTT CASSQDTGVPRTEAFF
TRBD1 - TRBJ1-4 TRBV15 TGTGCCACCAGCAGAGGCAGGACAGGGTCTGAAAAACTGTTTTTT CATSRGRTGSEKLFF
- - TRBJ2-7 TRBV10-3 TGTGCCACCCAGGGCCCCACCCAATACGAGCAGTACTTC CATQGPTQYEQYF
- - TRBJ1-1 TRBV6-5 TGTGCCAGCAGGACAGCCCATCAGGCTTTCTTT CASRTAHQAFF
TRBD1 - TRBJ1-1 TRBV25-1 TGTGCCAGCAGGAGGGGACAGGGAGAAGCTTTCTTT CASRRGQGEAFF